This record looks at one T cell receptor beta chain sequence and its context. Antigen: not known. This specimen belongs to a study of PD-1 blockade in classical Hodgkin lymphoma. Points from the study as a whole: Whereas CD4+ TCR diversity had risen significantly by C4D1, CD8+ TCR diversity had not. Newly diagnosed patients had diversity similar to the baseline diversity of complete responders.

V lost 2 bases, J lost 2 bases, and 4 bases stayed unmatched. The CDR3 runs 16 residues. Assay used: immunoSEQ multiplex PCR; TCRdb lists only in-frame clones, some missing. The sample contains 130,000 to 150,000 clones, just under 80% of which appear only once. The patients all showed relapse after autologous stem cell transplantation, while their brentuximab vedotin exposure varied. Best responses fell into complete response, partial response or progressive disease. The sample consisted of peripheral blood mononuclear cells (PBMCs), taken before the second cycle of nivolumab. This TCR came from a human donor with classical Hodgkin lymphoma. The V call is TRBV5-3, the J call TRBJ2-6; TRBD1 matches 7 bases. TRBV5-3 is given ORF status, its function remaining uncertain. The DNA for the CDR3 is TGTGCCAGAAGCTTATGTCAGGGGGCTGGGGCCAACGTCCTGACTTTC. Translated, it gives CARSLCQGAGANVLTF.